What follows are 4 T cell receptor beta chains derived from one specimen sequenced in a study of control samples from healthy donors and cancer patients. Profiled with immunoSEQ multiplex PCR; TCRdb holds only in-frame clones, not every one. The sample lists 75,000 to 100,000 clones, almost 85% seen once, with about 2% in the top ten. Sequencing was carried out using blood. Receptors were obtained from a man aged 55 to 70 in good health.

The V and J genes are TRBV9 and TRBJ2-2, with D hard to call. CDR3 size: 15 residues. Germline-derived CDR1 and CDR2 are SGDLS and YYNGEE. V was cut by 0 bases and J by 4 bases, with 10 bases left in between. CDR3 nucleotides: TGTGCCAGCAGCGTAGAACGTGGGTCCACCGGGGAGCTGTTTTTT. Protein: CASSVERGSTGELFF. Drawing the rest from reference TRBV9 and TRBJ2-2, the complete variable domain is DSGVTQTPKHLITATGQRVTLRCSPRSGDLSVYWYQQSLDQGLQFLIQYYNGEERAKGNILERFSAQQFPDLHSELNLSSLELGDSALYFCASSVERGSTGELFFGEGSRLTVL.

The rearrangement links TRBV7-9 to TRBJ1-2, with TRBD1 matching over 10 bases. From germline, CDR1 is SEHNR and CDR2 FQNEAQ (reference sequence). This CDR3 spans 15 amino acids. After removal of 8 bases from V and 5 bases from J, the junction contained 11 bases not matched to a gene. CDR3 DNA sequence: TGTGCCAGCGTAAAGACAGGGGGCCCTGGTTATGGCTACACCTTC. Translated, it gives CASVKTGGPGYGYTF.

The V and J genes are TRBV6-5 and TRBJ2-3, with D possibly being TRBD1 or TRBD2 (6 bases each). V was trimmed by 0 bases and J by 6 bases, leaving 16 bases between them. The CDR3 is 16 residues long. Germline CDR1 is MNHEY and CDR2 is SVGAGI. CDR3 protein: CASSYSKSGGGDTQYF. The CDR3, as DNA: TGTGCCAGCAGTTACTCGAAGAGTGGAGGGGGGGATACGCAGTATTTT.

This clone showed up just a few times. This chain connects TRBV28 to TRBJ1-6; no clear D gene. CDR1 MDHEN and CDR2 SYDVKM come from the germline V gene. The CDR3 runs to 14 residues. V lost 4 bases and J lost 7, with 11 bases in between. CDR3 region: CASSWAERNSPLHF. The CDR3 nucleotides are TGTGCCAGCAGTTGGGCGGAGAGAAATTCACCCCTCCACTTT.